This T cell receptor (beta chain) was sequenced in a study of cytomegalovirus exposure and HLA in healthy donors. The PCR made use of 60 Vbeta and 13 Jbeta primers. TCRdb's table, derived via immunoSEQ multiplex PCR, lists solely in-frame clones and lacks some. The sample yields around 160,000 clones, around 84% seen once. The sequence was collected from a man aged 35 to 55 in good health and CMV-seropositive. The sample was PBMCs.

Here the CDR3 DNA reads TGTGCCAGCAGCTTGACTCTGAGCGGGGCCTACAATGAGCAGTTCTTC. Translation: CASSLTLSGAYNEQFF. The chain has TRBV5-4 and TRBJ2-1; 7 nucleotides match TRBD2. This CDR3 spans 16 amino acids. With V trimmed by 1 base and J by 2 bases, 6 bases remained unmatched. Germline V gives CDR1 SGHNT, CDR2 YYREEE (reference sequence).